These 18 T cell receptor beta chains were sequenced from one sample in a study of cytomegalovirus exposure and HLA in healthy donors. This table comes from immunoSEQ multiplex PCR, and its TCRdb copy is limited to in-frame clones, with some not included. This sample yields under 200,000 clones, of which 91% are seen a single time; approximately 2.9% belongs to the top ten. The sequencing input was PBMCs. The receptors here all came from a woman aged 18-29 years in good health and CMV-seropositive.

This chain joins TRBV28 and TRBJ2-1; 7 bases match TRBD2. This CDR3 contains 13 residues. In germline, CDR1 is MDHEN, CDR2 SYDVKM. Trimming cost V 2 bases and J 10 bases; bases outside gene matches: 5. CDR3 sequence: CASSLALAVEQFF. CDR3 DNA: TGTGCCAGCAGTTTAGCCCTAGCGGTCGAGCAGTTCTTC. The full variable domain, its missing parts supplied by reference TRBV28 and TRBJ2-1, is DVKVTQSSRYLVKRTGEKVFLECVQDMDHENMFWYRQDPGLGLRLIYFSYDVKMKEKGDIPEGYSVSREKKERFSLILESASTNQTSMYLCASSLALAVEQFFGPGTRLTVL.

The gene calls are TRBV4-1 and TRBJ2-7, with 13 nucleotides matching TRBD2. The CDR3 runs 17 residues. Trimming cost V 4 bases and J 5 bases; bases outside gene matches: 11. Germline CDR1 MGHRA, CDR2 YSYEKL. The CDR3 DNA reads as TGCGCCAGCAGCCCCAACGACCGACTAGCGGGGGGAAACGAGCAGTACTTC. It codes for CASSPNDRLAGGNEQYF.

The CDR3 DNA follows: TGCGCCAGCAGCTTCAGACTAGCGGGAGGGGCAGGCACCGGGGAGCTGTTTTTT. Protein sequence: CASSFRLAGGAGTGELFF. The chain links TRBV4-3 to TRBJ2-2; 14 nucleotides match TRBD2. Germline assignment: CDR1 LGHNA and CDR2 YSLEER. The CDR3 is made up of 18 amino acids. Unmatched junction bases numbered 9, after V lost 5 bases and J lost 4 bases.

The V and J genes are TRBV19 and TRBJ2-6; D is perhaps TRBD1 (6 bases). CDR1 and CDR2 from the germline V gene are LNHDA and SQIVND (reference sequence). V lost 6 bases, J lost 0 bases, and 18 bases lay in between. The CDR3 has 18 residues. The CDR3 DNA sequence: TGTGCCAGTAGAAAAGGCCGGACAGCCTTCTCTGGGGCCAACGTCCTGACTTTC. The encoded protein is CASRKGRTAFSGANVLTF.

This sequence joins TRBV5-4 and TRBJ1-2; 8 positions agree with TRBD1. V shed 4 bases and J 3 bases; nucleotides not matched to a gene: 8. Germline CDR1 SGHNT, CDR2 YYREEE (reference sequence). The CDR3 totals 15 residues. The CDR3: CASSLRTGQDYGYTF. The CDR3 DNA follows: TGTGCCAGCAGCCTCCGGACAGGGCAGGACTATGGCTACACCTTC.

The genes are TRBV5-1 and TRBJ1-6; no firm D call. The V end was cut by 0 bases, the J end by 7 bases, with 14 bases between. CDR1 is SGHRS and CDR2 is YFSETQ in the germline V gene. The CDR3 length is 16 residues. CDR3 coding DNA: TGCGCCAGCAGCTTGGATACTGGGAGACTCAATTCACCCCTCCACTTT. Its translation: CASSLDTGRLNSPLHF.

The J gene is TRBJ1-1, the V gene TRBV30; 8 nucleotides match TRBD1. Trimming cost V 0 bases and J 8 bases; bases outside gene matches: 14. Per the germline V gene, CDR1 is GTSNPN and CDR2 is SVGIG (reference sequence). The CDR3 runs 16 residues. The CDR3 here is CAWSVRRGRGLLEAFF. In DNA, the CDR3 is TGTGCCTGGAGTGTACGTCGGGGCAGGGGGCTATTAGAAGCTTTCTTT. The full variable domain, completed using reference TRBV30 and TRBJ1-1, is SQTIHQWPATLVQPVGSPLSLECTVEGTSNPNLYWYRQAAGRGLQLLFYSVGIGQISSEVPQNLSASRPQDRQFILSSKKLLLSDSGFYLCAWSVRRGRGLLEAFFGQGTRLTVV.

This clone occurred a few times. V and J are TRBV7-9 and TRBJ2-7, with D hard to call. The CDR3 length is 13 residues. V dropped 3 bases and J dropped 2 bases, with 8 bases sitting between them. Germline CDR1 reads SEHNR; CDR2 reads FQNEAQ (reference sequence). CDR3 region: CASSFAGTYEQYF. The CDR3 DNA follows: TGTGCCAGCAGCTTCGCAGGTACCTACGAGCAGTACTTC.

This clone showed up just a few times. The chain is built from TRBV10-3 and TRBJ2-7, with a possible D match to TRBD1 (6 bases). CDR1 and CDR2 from the germline V gene are ENHRY and SYGVKD. The CDR3 extends over 14 amino acids. V lost 2 bases to trimming and J lost 2 bases, with 10 bases between them. The CDR3 DNA reads as TGTGCCATCAGTGAGCCCCGGGACACCTACGAGCAGTACTTC. This translates into CAISEPRDTYEQYF.

This clone showed up just once. The chain links TRBV18 to TRBJ1-5; TRBD1 agrees at 7 bases. J gave up 4 bases and V 3 bases, and 6 bases lay outside the gene matches. CDR1 is KGHSH, CDR2 LQKENI, per germline. There are 15 residues in the CDR3. Here the CDR3 reads CASSPRDRVNQPQHF. The DNA for the CDR3 is TGTGCCAGCTCACCCCGAGACAGGGTTAATCAGCCCCAGCATTTT.

V and J are TRBV6-5 and TRBJ2-1, with 8 bases that match TRBD2. Per the germline V gene, CDR1 is MNHEY and CDR2 is SVGAGI. The CDR3 consists of 14 residues. The V segment lost 6 bases and the J segment 2 bases; nucleotides outside the gene matches: 3. CDR3: CASRGLVAYNEQFF. In nucleotides, the CDR3 is TGTGCCAGCAGGGGACTAGTGGCCTACAATGAGCAGTTCTTC.

The rearrangement uses TRBV5-4 and TRBJ2-3; 8 nucleotides match TRBD1. Per the germline V gene, CDR1 is SGHNT and CDR2 is YYREEE (reference sequence). V was pared by 4 bases and J by 0 bases, with 4 bases of the junction left unmatched. The CDR3 runs to 15 residues. The CDR3: CASSLRGRSTDTQYF. DNA for the CDR3: TGTGCCAGCAGCCTCAGGGGGCGCAGCACAGATACGCAGTATTTT.

The CDR3, as DNA: TGTGCCAGCAGCCAAGACAGGGCCAGATCGTTTGGAAACACCATATATTTT. Protein product: CASSQDRARSFGNTIYF. J is TRBJ1-3 and V is TRBV14; tentative D call: TRBD1 (5 bases). The CDR3 extends over 17 amino acids. Germline values: CDR1 SGHDN, CDR2 FVKESK. With 0 bases removed from V and 3 bases from J, the gap between germline ends came to 15 bases.

This sequence joins TRBV6-5 and TRBJ2-1, with 12 nucleotides matching TRBD2. V gave up 5 bases and J gave up 7 bases; unmatched junction bases: 6. The CDR3 length is 15 residues. Germline-derived CDR1 and CDR2 are MNHEY and SVGAGI. The CDR3 sequence: CASSPRTSGKNEQFF. The CDR3 bases are TGTGCCAGCAGTCCCAGGACTAGCGGGAAAAATGAGCAGTTCTTC.

The V and J genes are TRBV11-1 and TRBJ2-1; D is uncertain. The ends were cut back, 1 base at V and 10 bases at J, with 8 bases in the middle. Looked up from germline, CDR1 is SGHAT and CDR2 is FQDESV (reference sequence). The CDR3 runs to 12 residues. The CDR3 nucleotides read TGTGCCAGCAGCTTAGGCCAACTAGAGCAGTTCTTC. It yields the protein CASSLGQLEQFF.

The chain combines TRBV28 with TRBJ2-1, with 9 bases fitting TRBD2. J was trimmed by 0 bases and V by 5 bases; bases with no gene match: 8. CDR1 MDHEN and CDR2 SYDVKM come from the germline V gene. The CDR3 spans 17 residues. DNA for the CDR3: TGTGCCAGCAGTACCGAGACTAGCGGCCGCTCCTACAATGAGCAGTTCTTC. Its translation is CASSTETSGRSYNEQFF.

The genes are TRBV28 and TRBJ2-1, with 7 positions matching TRBD2. The CDR3 covers 13 residues. V shed 5 bases and J 8 bases; nucleotides not matched to a gene: 6. In germline, CDR1 is MDHEN, CDR2 SYDVKM. CDR3 sequence: CASSTTSFHEQFF. CDR3 DNA sequence: TGTGCCAGCAGTACGACTAGCTTCCATGAGCAGTTCTTC.

This chain links TRBV18 with TRBJ1-5, with TRBD1 as a possible D gene (5 bases). The CDR3 has 14 residues. Trimming took off 6 bases at V and 7 bases at J, with 16 bases between the two ends. CDR1 and CDR2 (germline): KGHSH, LQKENI. CDR3 sequence (DNA): TGTGCCAGCTCGCAAGGGAGGGGAGGACAGCCCCAGCATTTT. Its translation: CASSQGRGGQPQHF.